This T cell receptor beta chain was obtained from a study of T cell responses to AZD1222 COVID-19 vaccine. The protocol was immunoSEQ multiplex PCR, while the TCRdb copy is restricted to in-frame clones and leaves out a portion. Among under 200,000 clones, roughly 92% were seen once, and the ten largest hold roughly 1.3%. General study results and limits: Researchers took repertoire samples only after the peak T cell response had come. A mostly white British donor set with more females was recruited, and clonal diversity was possibly underestimated.

A note on this clone: What it recognizes is unknown.

Germline CDR1 and CDR2: WNHNN and SYGVQD (reference sequence). Deletions cut 3 bases from V and 3 bases from J, with 9 bases between. The CDR3 spans 13 residues. This sequence joins TRBV10-1 and TRBJ2-7; possibly TRBD2 for D (6 bases). The source material was peripheral blood, sampled on day 0 of AZD1222 vaccination. The receptor comes from an adult in good health. CDR3 in DNA: TGCGCCAGCAGTGACAGGGAGGTCTACGAGCAGTACTTC. Translating gives CASSDREVYEQYF.